Listed below are T cell receptor beta chains from one sample, sequenced in a study of cytomegalovirus exposure and HLA in healthy donors. Clones were sequenced by immunoSEQ multiplex PCR, and TCRdb holds only the in-frame ones, with some missing. The profile shows approximately 150,000 clones, about 80% of them singletons. The sequencing input was PBMCs. The receptors come from a middle-aged woman in good health and CMV-seronegative. CDR3s include the opening cysteine and the closing phenylalanine or tryptophan. The order of the fields is D gene, V gene, J gene, clone size, CDR3 DNA, CDR3 protein. A D gene is named only where the DNA matches it firmly. Clone size is stated in some rows and not others, as once, few, many or a class when expanded.

.	TRBV9	TRBJ2-1	.	TGTGCCAGCAGCCCGGTAGACAATGAGCAGTTCTTC	CASSPVDNEQFF
.	TRBV11-2	TRBJ2-7	.	TGTGCCAGCAGCTCCACCTACGCCGAGAACTCCTACGAGCAGTACTTC	CASSSTYAENSYEQYF
TRBD2	TRBV7-9	TRBJ2-5	.	TGTGCCAGCAGCTTAAACACGGGAGGGGAGACCCAGTACTTC	CASSLNTGGETQYF
.	TRBV6-1	TRBJ1-5	.	TGTGCCAGCAGCTTTGGGACAAATAGCAATCAGCCCCAGCATTTT	CASSFGTNSNQPQHF
TRBD2	TRBV4-1	TRBJ2-5	.	TGCGCCAGCAGCCAGTTAGGGCTAGCGGGTAAAAAAGAGACCCAGTACTTC	CASSQLGLAGKKETQYF
.	TRBV18	TRBJ1-1	.	TGTGCCAGCTCACCGACGTACGGGGGAGGGCCTGAAGCTTTCTTT	CASSPTYGGGPEAFF
TRBD1	TRBV7-9	TRBJ2-7	.	TGTGCCAGCAGCCGAACCGGGACAGGCTACGAGCAGTACTTC	CASSRTGTGYEQYF
TRBD1	TRBV13	TRBJ2-7	.	TGTGCCAGCAGCTTTCTTCCGGGACAGCGGTCCTACGAGCAGTACTTC	CASSFLPGQRSYEQYF
TRBD1	TRBV6-5	TRBJ1-2	.	TGTGCCAGCACCCATAGTGGCAGGGGGCATGGCTACACCTTC	CASTHSGRGHGYTF
TRBD1	TRBV18	TRBJ1-4	.	TGTGCCAGCTCACCAGTCTCGGGACAGGGAGGAGAAAAACTGTTTTTT	CASSPVSGQGGEKLFF
.	TRBV27	TRBJ2-7	.	TGTGCCAGCAGTCCGGGACTGGGGGCCTACGAGCAGTACTTC	CASSPGLGAYEQYF
TRBD2	TRBV7-8	TRBJ2-1	.	TGTGCCAGCAGTTTTACTAGCGGGAGGTACAATGAGCAGTTCTTC	CASSFTSGRYNEQFF
.	TRBV5-4	TRBJ2-2	.	TGTGCCAGCAGTCTCGGGGGGCTGGGTACCGGGGAGCTGTTTTTT	CASSLGGLGTGELFF
.	TRBV21-1	TRBJ2-4	once	TGTGCCAGCAGCAACAATCACCGGGACAGGTTTCCAGCCAAAAACATTCAGTACTTC	CASSNNHRDRFPAKNIQYF
.	TRBV9	TRBJ2-2	.	TGTGCCAGCAGCGTGGATCTAGCGCATCGGAGCACCGGGGAGCTGTTTTTT	CASSVDLAHRSTGELFF
TRBD1	TRBV5-6	TRBJ2-1	.	TGTGCCAGCAGCTTGGCCAGGGGGTCCACCTACAATGAGCAGTTCTTC	CASSLARGSTYNEQFF
.	TRBV7-2	TRBJ2-1	.	TGTGCCAGCAGCCAGCGGAGGGCTACGAGGAATGAGCAGTTCTTC	CASSQRRATRNEQFF